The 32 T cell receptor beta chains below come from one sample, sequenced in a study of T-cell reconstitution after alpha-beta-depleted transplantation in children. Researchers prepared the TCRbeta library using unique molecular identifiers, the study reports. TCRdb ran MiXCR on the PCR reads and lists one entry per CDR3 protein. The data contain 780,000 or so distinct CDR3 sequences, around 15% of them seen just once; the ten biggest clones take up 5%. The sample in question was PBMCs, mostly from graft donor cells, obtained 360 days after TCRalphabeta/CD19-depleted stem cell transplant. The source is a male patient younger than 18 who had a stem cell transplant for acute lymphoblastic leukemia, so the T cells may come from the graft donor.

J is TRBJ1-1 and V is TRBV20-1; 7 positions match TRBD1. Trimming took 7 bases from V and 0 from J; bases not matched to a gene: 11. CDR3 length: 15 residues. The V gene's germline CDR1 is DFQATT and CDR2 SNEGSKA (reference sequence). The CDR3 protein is CSGVMTGPMNTEAFF. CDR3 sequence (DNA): TGCAGTGGCGTTATGACAGGGCCAATGAACACTGAAGCTTTCTTT.

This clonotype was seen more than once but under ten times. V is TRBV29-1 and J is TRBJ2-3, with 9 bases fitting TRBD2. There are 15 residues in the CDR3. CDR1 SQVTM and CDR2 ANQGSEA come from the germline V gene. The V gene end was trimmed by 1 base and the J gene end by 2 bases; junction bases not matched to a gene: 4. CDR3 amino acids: CSVEATSGFTDTQYF. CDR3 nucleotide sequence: TGCAGCGTTGAAGCGACTAGCGGATTCACAGATACGCAGTATTTT.

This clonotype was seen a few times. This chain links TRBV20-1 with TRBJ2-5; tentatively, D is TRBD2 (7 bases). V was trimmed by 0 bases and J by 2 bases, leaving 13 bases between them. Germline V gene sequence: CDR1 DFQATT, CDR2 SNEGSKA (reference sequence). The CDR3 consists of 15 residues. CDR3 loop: CSARDQAGAQETQYF. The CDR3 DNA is TGCAGTGCTAGAGATCAGGCGGGGGCTCAAGAGACCCAGTACTTC.

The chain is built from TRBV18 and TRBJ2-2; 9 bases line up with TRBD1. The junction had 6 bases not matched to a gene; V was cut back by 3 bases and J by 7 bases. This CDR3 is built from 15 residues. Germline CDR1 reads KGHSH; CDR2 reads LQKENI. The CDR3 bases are TGTGCCAGCTCACCGGGACAGGGTTTGATCGGGGAGCTGTTTTTT. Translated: CASSPGQGLIGELFF.

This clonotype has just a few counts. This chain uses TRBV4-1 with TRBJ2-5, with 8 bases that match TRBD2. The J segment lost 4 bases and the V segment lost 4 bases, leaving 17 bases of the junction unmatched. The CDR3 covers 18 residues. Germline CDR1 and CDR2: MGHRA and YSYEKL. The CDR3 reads CASSRQLSSGWTVETQYF. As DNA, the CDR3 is TGCGCCAGCAGCCGGCAACTTTCTAGCGGGTGGACGGTAGAGACCCAGTACTTC.

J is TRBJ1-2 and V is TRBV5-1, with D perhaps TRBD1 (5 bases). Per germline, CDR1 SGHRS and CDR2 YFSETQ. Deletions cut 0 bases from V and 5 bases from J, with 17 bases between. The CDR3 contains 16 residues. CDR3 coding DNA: TGCGCCAGCAGCTTGGGAATGGACACACTCATTTATGGCTACACCTTC. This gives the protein CASSLGMDTLIYGYTF.

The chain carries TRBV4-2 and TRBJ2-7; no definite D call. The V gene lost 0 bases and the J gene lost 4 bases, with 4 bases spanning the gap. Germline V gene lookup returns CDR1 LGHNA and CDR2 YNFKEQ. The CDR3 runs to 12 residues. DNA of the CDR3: TGTGCCAGCAGCCAAGAGGAATACGAGCAGTACTTC. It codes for CASSQEEYEQYF.

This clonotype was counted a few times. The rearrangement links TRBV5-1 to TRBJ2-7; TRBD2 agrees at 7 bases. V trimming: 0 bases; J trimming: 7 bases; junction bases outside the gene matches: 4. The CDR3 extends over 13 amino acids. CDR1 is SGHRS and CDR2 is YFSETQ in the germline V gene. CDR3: CASSLEGGIEQYF. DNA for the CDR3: TGCGCCAGCAGCTTGGAGGGAGGGATAGAGCAGTACTTC.

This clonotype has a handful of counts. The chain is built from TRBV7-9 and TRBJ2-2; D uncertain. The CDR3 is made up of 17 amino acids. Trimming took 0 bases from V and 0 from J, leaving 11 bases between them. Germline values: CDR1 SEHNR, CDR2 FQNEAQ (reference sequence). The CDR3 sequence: CASSLADWDTNTGELFF. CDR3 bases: TGTGCCAGCAGCTTAGCTGATTGGGATACGAACACCGGGGAGCTGTTTTTT. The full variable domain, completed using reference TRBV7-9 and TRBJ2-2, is DTGVSQNPRHKITKRGQNVTFRCDPISEHNRLYWYRQTLGQGPEFLTYFQNEAQLEKSRLLSDRFSAERPKGSFSTLEIQRTEQGDSAMYLCASSLADWDTNTGELFFGEGSRLTVL.

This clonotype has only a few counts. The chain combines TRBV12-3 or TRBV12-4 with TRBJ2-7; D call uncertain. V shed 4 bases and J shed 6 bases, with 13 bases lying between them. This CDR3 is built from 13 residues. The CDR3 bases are TGTGCCAGCAGTTCGAACTTGAGGCTCGAGCAGTACTTC. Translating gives CASSSNLRLEQYF.

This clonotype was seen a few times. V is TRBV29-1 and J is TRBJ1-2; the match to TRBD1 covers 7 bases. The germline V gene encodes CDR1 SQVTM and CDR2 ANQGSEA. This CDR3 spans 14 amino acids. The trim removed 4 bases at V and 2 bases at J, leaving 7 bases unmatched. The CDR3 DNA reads TGCAGCGTTGTCCCGGGACAGAGGAACTATGGCTACACCTTC. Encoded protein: CSVVPGQRNYGYTF.

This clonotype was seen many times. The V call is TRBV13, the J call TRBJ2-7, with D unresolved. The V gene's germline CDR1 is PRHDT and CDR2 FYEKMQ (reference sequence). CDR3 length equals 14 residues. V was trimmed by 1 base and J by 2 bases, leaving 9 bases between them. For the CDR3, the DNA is TGTGCCAGCAGCTTAGCGGGCAGTCCCTACGAGCAGTACTTC. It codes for CASSLAGSPYEQYF. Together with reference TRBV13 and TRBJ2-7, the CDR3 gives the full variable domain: AAGVIQSPRHLIKEKRETATLKCYPIPRHDTVYWYQQGPGQDPQFLISFYEKMQSDKGSIPDRFSAQQFSDYHSELNMSSLELGDSALYFCASSLAGSPYEQYFGPGTRLTVT.

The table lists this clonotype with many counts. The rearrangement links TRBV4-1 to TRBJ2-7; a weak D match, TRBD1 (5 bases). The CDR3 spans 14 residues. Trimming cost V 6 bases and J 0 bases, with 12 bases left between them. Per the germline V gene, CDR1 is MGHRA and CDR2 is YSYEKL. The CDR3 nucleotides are TGCGCCAGCAGGCAACAGGTTATCTCCTACGAGCAGTACTTC. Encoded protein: CASRQQVISYEQYF.

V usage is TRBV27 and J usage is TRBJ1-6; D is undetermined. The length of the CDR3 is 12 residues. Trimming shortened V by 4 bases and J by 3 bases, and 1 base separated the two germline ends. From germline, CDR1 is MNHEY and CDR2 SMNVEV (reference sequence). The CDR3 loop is CASSYYNSPLHF. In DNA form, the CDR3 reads TGTGCCAGCAGTTACTATAATTCACCCCTCCACTTT.

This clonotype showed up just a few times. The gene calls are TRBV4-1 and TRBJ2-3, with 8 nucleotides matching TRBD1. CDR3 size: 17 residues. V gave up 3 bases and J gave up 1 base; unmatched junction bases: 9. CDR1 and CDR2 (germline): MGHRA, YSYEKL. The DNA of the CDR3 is TGCGCCAGCAGCCATCCCAGGACAGGGCTGGGCACAGATACGCAGTATTTT. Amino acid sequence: CASSHPRTGLGTDTQYF.

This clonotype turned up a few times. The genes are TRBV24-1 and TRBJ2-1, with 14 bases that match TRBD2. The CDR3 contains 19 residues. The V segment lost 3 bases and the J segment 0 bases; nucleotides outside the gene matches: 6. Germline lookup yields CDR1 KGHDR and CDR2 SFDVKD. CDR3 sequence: CATSDGLAGGGGSYNEQFF. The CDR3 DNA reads TGTGCCACCAGTGATGGACTAGCGGGAGGAGGTGGCTCCTACAATGAGCAGTTCTTC.

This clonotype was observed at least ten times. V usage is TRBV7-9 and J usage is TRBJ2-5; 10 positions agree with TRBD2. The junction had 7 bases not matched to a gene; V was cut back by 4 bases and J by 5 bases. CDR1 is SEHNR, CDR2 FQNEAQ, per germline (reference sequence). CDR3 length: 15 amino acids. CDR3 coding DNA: TGTGCCAGCAGCTCGGGACTAGCGAGGCAGGAGACCCAGTACTTC. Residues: CASSSGLARQETQYF.

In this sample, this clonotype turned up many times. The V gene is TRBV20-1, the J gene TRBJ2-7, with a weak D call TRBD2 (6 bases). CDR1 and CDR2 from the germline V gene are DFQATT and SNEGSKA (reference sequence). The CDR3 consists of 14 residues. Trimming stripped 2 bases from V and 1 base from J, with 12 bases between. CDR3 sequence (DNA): TGCAGTGCTAGACAGCGGGCCCTATCCTACGAGCAGTACTTC. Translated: CSARQRALSYEQYF.

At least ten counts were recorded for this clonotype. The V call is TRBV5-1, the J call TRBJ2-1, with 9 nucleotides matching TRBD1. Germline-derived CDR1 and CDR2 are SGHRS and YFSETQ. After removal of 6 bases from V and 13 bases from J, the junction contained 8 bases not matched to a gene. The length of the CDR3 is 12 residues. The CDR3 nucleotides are TGCGCCAGCATAGCCAGACAGGGGGTCCAGTTCTTC. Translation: CASIARQGVQFF. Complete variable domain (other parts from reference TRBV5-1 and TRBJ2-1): KAGVTQTPRYLIKTRGQQVTLSCSPISGHRSVSWYQQTPGQGLQFLFEYFSETQRNKGNFPGRFSGRQFSNSRSEMNVSTLELGDSALYLCASIARQGVQFFGPGTRLTVL.

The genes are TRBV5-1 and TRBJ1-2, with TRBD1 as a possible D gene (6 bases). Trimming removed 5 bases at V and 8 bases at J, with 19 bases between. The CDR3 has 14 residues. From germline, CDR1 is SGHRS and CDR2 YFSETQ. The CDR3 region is CASSSARTVGGYTF. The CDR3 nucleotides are TGCGCCAGCAGTTCCGCCCGGACAGTAGGGGGCTACACCTTC.

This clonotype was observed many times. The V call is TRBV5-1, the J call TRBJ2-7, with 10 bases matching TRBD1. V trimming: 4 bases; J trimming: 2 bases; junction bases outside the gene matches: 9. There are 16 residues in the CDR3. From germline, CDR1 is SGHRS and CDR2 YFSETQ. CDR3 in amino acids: CASSLSTGGYAYEQYF. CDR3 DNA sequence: TGCGCCAGCAGCCTTTCGACAGGGGGCTATGCCTACGAGCAGTACTTC.

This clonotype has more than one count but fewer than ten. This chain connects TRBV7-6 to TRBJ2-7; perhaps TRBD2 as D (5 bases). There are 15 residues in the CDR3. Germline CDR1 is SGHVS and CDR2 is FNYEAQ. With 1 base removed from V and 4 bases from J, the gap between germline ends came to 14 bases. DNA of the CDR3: TGTGCCAGCAGCTTAGAGTCGGCTAGCACTTACGAGCAGTACTTC. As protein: CASSLESASTYEQYF.

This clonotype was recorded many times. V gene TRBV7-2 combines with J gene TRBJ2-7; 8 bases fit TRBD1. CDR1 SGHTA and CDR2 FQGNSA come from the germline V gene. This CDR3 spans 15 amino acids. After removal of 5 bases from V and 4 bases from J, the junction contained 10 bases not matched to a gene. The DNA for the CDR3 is TGTGCCAGCAGCCGGGGACAGGCACGTTCGTACGAGCAGTACTTC. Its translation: CASSRGQARSYEQYF.

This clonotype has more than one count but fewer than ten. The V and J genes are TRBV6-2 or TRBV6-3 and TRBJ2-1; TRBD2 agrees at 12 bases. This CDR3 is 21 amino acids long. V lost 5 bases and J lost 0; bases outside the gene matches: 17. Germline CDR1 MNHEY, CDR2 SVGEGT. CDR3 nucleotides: TGTGCCAGCAGTCACCCGGCTAGCGGGAGGGCTGGACAGACCTCCTACAATGAGCAGTTCTTC. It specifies CASSHPASGRAGQTSYNEQFF.

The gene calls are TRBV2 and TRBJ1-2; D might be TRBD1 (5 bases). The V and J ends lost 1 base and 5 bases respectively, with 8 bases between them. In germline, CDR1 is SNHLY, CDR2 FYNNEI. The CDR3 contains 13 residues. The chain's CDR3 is CASSEGGLYGYTF. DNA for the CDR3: TGTGCCAGCAGTGAAGGGGGACTGTATGGCTACACCTTC.

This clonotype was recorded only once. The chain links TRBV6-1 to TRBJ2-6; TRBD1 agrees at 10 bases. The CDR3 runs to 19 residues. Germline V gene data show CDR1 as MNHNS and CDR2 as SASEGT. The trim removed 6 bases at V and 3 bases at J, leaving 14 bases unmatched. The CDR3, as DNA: TGTGCCAGCAGAGAGATCCGACAGGGGGCGCAGTATGGGGCCAACGTCCTGACTTTC. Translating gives CASREIRQGAQYGANVLTF.

The CDR3 nucleotides read TGCAGTGCCCAGTGGAGGAGGGGGAACACTGAAGCTTTCTTT. This sequence encodes CSAQWRRGNTEAFF. The J gene is TRBJ1-1, the V gene TRBV20-1, with D possibly being TRBD1 (5 bases). Per the germline V gene, CDR1 is DFQATT and CDR2 is SNEGSKA (reference sequence). The CDR3 has 14 residues. V was cut by 6 bases and J by 1 base, with 15 bases left in between.

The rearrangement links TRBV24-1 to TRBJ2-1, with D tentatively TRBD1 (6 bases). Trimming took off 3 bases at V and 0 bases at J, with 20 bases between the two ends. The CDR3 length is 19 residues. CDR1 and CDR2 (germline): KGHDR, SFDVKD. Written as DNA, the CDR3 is TGTGCCACCAGTGATCGCAGGGGCGCCCAGGGGCCCTCCTACAATGAGCAGTTCTTC. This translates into CATSDRRGAQGPSYNEQFF.

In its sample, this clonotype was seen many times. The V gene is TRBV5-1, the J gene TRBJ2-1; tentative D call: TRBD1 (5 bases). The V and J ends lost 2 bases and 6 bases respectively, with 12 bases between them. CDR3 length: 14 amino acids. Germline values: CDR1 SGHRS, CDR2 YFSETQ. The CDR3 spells CASSFWQGGNEQFF. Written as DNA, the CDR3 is TGCGCCAGCAGCTTTTGGCAGGGTGGCAATGAGCAGTTCTTC. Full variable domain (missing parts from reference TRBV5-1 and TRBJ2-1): KAGVTQTPRYLIKTRGQQVTLSCSPISGHRSVSWYQQTPGQGLQFLFEYFSETQRNKGNFPGRFSGRQFSNSRSEMNVSTLELGDSALYLCASSFWQGGNEQFFGPGTRLTVL.

CDR3 protein: CASSWDGPYGPQHF. Here the CDR3 DNA reads TGCGCCAGCAGCTGGGACGGACCGTATGGGCCCCAGCATTTT. V and J are TRBV5-1 and TRBJ1-5, with D tentatively TRBD1 (5 bases). Between the trimmed V and J ends, which lost 3 bases and 9 bases, there was a span of 16 bases. There are 14 residues in the CDR3. Germline CDR1 is SGHRS and CDR2 is YFSETQ.

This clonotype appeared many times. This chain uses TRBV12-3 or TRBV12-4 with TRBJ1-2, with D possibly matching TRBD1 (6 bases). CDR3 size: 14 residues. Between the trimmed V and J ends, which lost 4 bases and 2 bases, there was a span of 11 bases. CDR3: CASSSGTPNYGYTF. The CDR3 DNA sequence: TGTGCCAGCAGTTCCGGGACACCGAACTATGGCTACACCTTC.

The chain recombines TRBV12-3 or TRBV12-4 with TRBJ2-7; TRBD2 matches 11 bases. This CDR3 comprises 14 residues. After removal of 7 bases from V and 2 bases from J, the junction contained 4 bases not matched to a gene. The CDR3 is CASTDSGRAYEQYF. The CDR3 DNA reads TGTGCCAGCACCGATAGCGGGAGGGCCTACGAGCAGTACTTC.